This paragraph reports one T cell receptor (beta chain). This record comes from a study of blood T cell repertoires in COVID-19. Study information: The United States, Italy and Spain were the sources of the acute and convalescent COVID-19 samples. PBMCs, B-cell-depleted T cells, or T cells provided the cDNA or gDNA that made up the material.

Per the original methods: Reference gene primer amplification yielded estimated nucleated cell counts. Sequencing was performed with immunoSEQ multiplex PCR; in TCRdb, only in-frame clones are kept and a portion is missing. The DNA gave D and trimming, while V, J and clone size come from that table. The data show fewer than 40,000 clones, with around 88% seen just once and 4.9% held by the top ten. This CDR3 comprises 15 residues. V was pared by 4 bases and J by 7 bases, with 10 bases of the junction left unmatched. Germline CDR1 and CDR2: SGHAT and FQDESV (reference sequence). The clonotype originates from a woman between 65 and 79 years old with active COVID-19. The sequencing sample was made of peripheral blood. V and J are TRBV11-1 and TRBJ2-7, with 10 nucleotides matching TRBD2. The CDR3 nucleotides read TGTGCCAGCAGCTCCAACAGCGGGGGGGCGAGGGAGCAGTACTTC. This codes for CASSSNSGGAREQYF.